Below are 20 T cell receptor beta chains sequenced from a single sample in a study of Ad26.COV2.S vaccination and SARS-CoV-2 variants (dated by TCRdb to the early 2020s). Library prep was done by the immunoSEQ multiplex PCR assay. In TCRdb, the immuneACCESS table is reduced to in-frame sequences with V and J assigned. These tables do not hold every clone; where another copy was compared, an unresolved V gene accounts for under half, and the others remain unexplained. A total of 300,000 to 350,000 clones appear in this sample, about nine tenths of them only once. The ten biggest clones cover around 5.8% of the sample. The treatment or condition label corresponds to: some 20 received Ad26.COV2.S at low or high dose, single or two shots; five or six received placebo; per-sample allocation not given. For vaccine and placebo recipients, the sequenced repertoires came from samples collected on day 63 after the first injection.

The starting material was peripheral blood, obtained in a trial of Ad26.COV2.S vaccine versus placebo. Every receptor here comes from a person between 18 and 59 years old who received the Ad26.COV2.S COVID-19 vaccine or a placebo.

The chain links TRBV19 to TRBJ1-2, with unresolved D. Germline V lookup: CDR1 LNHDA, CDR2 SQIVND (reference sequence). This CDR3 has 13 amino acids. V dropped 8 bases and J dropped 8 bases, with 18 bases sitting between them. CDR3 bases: TGTGCCAGTCGGACTGAGCAGGTATTAGGCTACACCTTC. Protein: CASRTEQVLGYTF.

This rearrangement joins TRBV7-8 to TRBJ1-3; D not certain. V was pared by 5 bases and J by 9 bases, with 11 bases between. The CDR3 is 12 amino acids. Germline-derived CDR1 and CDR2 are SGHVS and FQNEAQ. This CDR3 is CASSDGRATIYF. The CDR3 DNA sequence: TGTGCCAGCAGCGACGGACGGGCCACCATATATTTT.

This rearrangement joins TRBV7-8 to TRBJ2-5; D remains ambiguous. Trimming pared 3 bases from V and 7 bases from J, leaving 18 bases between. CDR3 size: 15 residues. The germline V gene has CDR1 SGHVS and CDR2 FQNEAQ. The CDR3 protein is CASSFPGSRFGTQYF. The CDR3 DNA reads TGTGCCAGCAGCTTCCCCGGGTCCAGGTTTGGGACCCAGTACTTC.

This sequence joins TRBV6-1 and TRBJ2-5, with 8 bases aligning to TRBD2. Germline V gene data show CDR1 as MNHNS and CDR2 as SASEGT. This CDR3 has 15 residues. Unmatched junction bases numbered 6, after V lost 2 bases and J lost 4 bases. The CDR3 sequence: CASSETGGAGETQYF. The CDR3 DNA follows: TGTGCCAGCAGTGAAACCGGGGGGGCGGGAGAGACCCAGTACTTC.

In DNA form, the CDR3 reads TGTGCCAGTAGTCGGACAGGGGTGAACACTGAAGCTTTCTTT. It yields the protein CASSRTGVNTEAFF. The rearrangement joins TRBV19 to TRBJ1-1; 9 nucleotides match TRBD1. CDR1 and CDR2 (germline): LNHDA, SQIVND (reference sequence). This CDR3 is built from 14 residues. V gave up 5 bases and J gave up 0 bases; unmatched junction bases: 1.

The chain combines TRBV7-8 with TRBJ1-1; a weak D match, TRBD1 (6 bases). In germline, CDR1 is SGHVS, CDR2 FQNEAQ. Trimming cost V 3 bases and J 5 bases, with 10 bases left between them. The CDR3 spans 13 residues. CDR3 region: CASSFYRETEAFF. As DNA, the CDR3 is TGTGCCAGCAGCTTTTACAGGGAAACTGAAGCTTTCTTT.

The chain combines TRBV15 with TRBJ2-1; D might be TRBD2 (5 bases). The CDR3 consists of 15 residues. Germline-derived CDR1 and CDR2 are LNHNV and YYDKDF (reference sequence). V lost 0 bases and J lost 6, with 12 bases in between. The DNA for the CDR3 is TGTGCCACCAGCAGAGATAAACCGCGGGTCAATGAGCAGTTCTTC. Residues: CATSRDKPRVNEQFF.

The CDR3 sequence: CASRKALNTEAFF. CDR3 bases: TGTGCCAGCAGGAAGGCATTGAACACTGAAGCTTTCTTT. This chain connects TRBV6-4 to TRBJ1-1; no clear D. CDR3 length equals 13 residues. Germline V CDR1 and CDR2: MRHNA, SNTAGT. V shed 6 bases and J shed 0 bases, with 8 bases lying between them.

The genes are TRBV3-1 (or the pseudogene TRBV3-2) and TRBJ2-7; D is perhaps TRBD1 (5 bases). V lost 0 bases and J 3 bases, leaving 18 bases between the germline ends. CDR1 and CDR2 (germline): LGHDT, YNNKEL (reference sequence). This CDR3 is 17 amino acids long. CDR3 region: CASSQDEGALHYYEQYF. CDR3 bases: TGTGCCAGCAGCCAAGATGAAGGGGCTCTTCACTACTACGAGCAGTACTTC.

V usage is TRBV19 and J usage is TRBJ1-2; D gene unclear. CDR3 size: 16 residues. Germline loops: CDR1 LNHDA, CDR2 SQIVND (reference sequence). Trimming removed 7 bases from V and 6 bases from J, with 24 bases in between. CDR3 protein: CASTLEGLVFTHGYTF. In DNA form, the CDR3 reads TGTGCCAGTACCCTGGAGGGATTGGTTTTCACCCATGGCTACACCTTC.

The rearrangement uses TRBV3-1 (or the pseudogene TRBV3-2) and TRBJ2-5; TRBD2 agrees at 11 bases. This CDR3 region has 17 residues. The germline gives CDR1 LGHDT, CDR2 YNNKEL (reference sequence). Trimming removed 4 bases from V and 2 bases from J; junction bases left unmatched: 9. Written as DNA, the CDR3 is TGTGCCAGCAGCCGATCTACCGGGACTAGCGGACAAGAGACCCAGTACTTC. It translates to CASSRSTGTSGQETQYF.

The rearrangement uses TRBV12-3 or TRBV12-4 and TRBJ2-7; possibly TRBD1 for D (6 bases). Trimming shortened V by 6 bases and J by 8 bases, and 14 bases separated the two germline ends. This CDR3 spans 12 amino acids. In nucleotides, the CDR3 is TGTGCCAGCAGCCCTGACAGGTACCAGCAGTACTTC. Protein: CASSPDRYQQYF.

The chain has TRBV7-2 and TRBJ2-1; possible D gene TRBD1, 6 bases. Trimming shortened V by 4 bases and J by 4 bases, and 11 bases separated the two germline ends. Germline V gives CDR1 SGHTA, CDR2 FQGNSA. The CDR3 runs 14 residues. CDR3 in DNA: TGTGCCAGCAGCTCTAGAACAGGGTACAATGAGCAGTTCTTC. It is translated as CASSSRTGYNEQFF.

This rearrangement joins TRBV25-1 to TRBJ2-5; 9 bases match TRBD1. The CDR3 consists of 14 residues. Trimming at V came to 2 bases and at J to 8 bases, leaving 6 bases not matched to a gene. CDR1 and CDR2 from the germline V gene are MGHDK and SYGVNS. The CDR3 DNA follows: TGTGCCAGCAGTGAAACCGGGACAGGGCGAACCCAGTACTTC. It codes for CASSETGTGRTQYF.

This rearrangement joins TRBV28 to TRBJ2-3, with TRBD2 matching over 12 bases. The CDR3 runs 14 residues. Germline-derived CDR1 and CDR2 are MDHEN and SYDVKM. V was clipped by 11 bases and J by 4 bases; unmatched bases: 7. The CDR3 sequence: CAGSLAGGADTQYF. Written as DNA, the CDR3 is TGTGCCGGGAGCCTAGCGGGGGGGGCAGATACGCAGTATTTT.

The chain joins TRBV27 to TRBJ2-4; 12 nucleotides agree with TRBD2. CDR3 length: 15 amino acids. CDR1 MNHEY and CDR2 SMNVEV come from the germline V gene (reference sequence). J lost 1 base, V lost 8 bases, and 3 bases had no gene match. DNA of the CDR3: TGTGCCAGCGGACTAGCGGGACGGGCCAAAAACATTCAGTACTTC. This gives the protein CASGLAGRAKNIQYF.

CDR3 DNA: TGTGCCAGCAGCCCGACCTCAGGACAGGGTCGACCCTGGTACGAGCAGTACTTC. As protein: CASSPTSGQGRPWYEQYF. V usage is TRBV6-2 or TRBV6-3 and J usage is TRBJ2-7, with 8 bases that match TRBD1. Germline V CDR1 and CDR2: MNHEY, SVGEGT. After removal of 6 bases from V and 4 bases from J, the junction contained 20 bases not matched to a gene. The CDR3 consists of 18 residues.

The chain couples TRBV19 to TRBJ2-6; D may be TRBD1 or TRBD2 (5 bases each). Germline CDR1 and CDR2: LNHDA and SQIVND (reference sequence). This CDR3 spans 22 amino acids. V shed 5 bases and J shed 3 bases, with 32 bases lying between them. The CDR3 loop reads CASSPMVRGPGRSRGGANVLTF. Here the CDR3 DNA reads TGTGCCAGTAGTCCCATGGTCCGGGGACCCGGTCGATCGAGGGGTGGGGCCAACGTCCTGACTTTC.

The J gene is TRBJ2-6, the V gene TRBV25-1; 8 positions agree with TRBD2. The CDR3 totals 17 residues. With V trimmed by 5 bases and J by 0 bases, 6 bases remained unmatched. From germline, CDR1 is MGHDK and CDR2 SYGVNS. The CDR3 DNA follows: TGTGCCAGCAGTCCCCGGGGGGGTCCCTCTGGGGCCAACGTCCTGACTTTC. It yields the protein CASSPRGGPSGANVLTF.

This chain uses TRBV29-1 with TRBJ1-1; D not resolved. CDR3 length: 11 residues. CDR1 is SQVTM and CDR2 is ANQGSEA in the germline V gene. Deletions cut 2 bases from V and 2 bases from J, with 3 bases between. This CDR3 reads CSVETNTEAFF. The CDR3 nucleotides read TGCAGCGTTGAAACCAACACTGAAGCTTTCTTT.